This T cell receptor (beta chain) was identified during a study of T cell responses to AZD1222 COVID-19 vaccine. The table came from immunoSEQ multiplex PCR; TCRdb's copy has only in-frame clones and leaves some out. The table lists more than 90,000 clones, less than 90% of them singletons. This clone was picked up one time. The CDR3 runs 10 residues. CDR1 is SEHNR, CDR2 FQNEAQ, per germline (reference sequence). The V gene lost 1 base and the J gene lost 13 bases, with 7 bases spanning the gap. This specimen was peripheral blood, taken on day 0 of AZD1222 vaccination. The V gene is TRBV7-9, the J gene TRBJ1-2; no firm D call. This TCR came from an adult in good health. The CDR3 protein is CASSLVPPTF. DNA of the CDR3: TGTGCCAGCAGCTTAGTACCTCCCACCTTC.